This T cell receptor (beta chain) comes out of a study of blood T cell repertoires in COVID-19. Study-wide context: Some COVID-19 samples were acute and others convalescent; all came from the United States, Italy and Spain. T cells, B-cell-depleted T cells, or PBMCs provided the cDNA or gDNA that served as material.

Germline CDR1 is LNHDA and CDR2 is SQIVND (reference sequence). V shed 5 bases, J shed 5 bases, and the junction held 23 bases outside the gene matches. The CDR3 spans 20 residues. Original data processing: Researchers report that nucleated cell counts were estimated from reference gene primer amplification. Data came from immunoSEQ multiplex PCR; TCRdb stores just in-frame clones and leaves some out. The V and J calls and clone size are taken from that table; D and trimming were inferred from the DNA. The sample consists of 300,000 to 400,000 clones, more than 75% of them appearing once. The V and J genes are TRBV19 and TRBJ2-1, with 8 bases identical to TRBD1. The specimen was peripheral blood. This TCR was sampled from a woman aged 50 to 60 who had recovered from COVID-19. As DNA, the CDR3 is TGTGCCAGTAGTCCTACCCTGCAGGGGGCGTATGCGGGAAGGGACAATGAGCAGTTCTTC. Translated, it gives CASSPTLQGAYAGRDNEQFF.